The 28 T cell receptor beta chains presented below share a single source sample, sequenced in a study of OX40 agonist ivuxolimab in advanced cancers. Using immunoSEQ multiplex PCR, the repertoire was profiled, and TCRdb retains in-frame clones only, with some absent. The repertoire consists of more than 75,000 clones, with around four fifths occurring once and the leading ten covering approximately 6.3%. Specimen: CD4+ or CD8+ T cells sorted from blood, collected in a trial of the OX40 agonist ivuxolimab. The receptors stem from an adult with an advanced solid tumor such as melanoma, head and neck, liver or kidney cancer.

The chain is built from TRBV29-1 and TRBJ2-2; either TRBD1 or TRBD2 may fit D (5 bases each). Trimming took 6 bases from V and 1 from J, leaving 18 bases between them. The CDR3 length is 16 residues. CDR1 is SQVTM and CDR2 is ANQGSEA in the germline V gene. CDR3 nucleotide sequence: TGCAGCGTCGAAACCGGGACCTCAGAGAACACCGGGGAGCTGTTTTTT. Residues: CSVETGTSENTGELFF.

V usage is TRBV5-1 and J usage is TRBJ2-1, with 9 nucleotides matching TRBD1. Germline V gene lookup returns CDR1 SGHRS and CDR2 YFSETQ. The CDR3 length is 18 residues. V shed 2 bases and J 0 bases; nucleotides not matched to a gene: 9. The CDR3 region has the DNA TGCGCCAGCAGCTTTTCACAGGGGGCCTTAAACTCCTACAATGAGCAGTTCTTC. Its protein product is CASSFSQGALNSYNEQFF.

This chain uses TRBV7-9 with TRBJ1-1, with D possibly TRBD1 on 5 matching bases. CDR3 length equals 13 residues. CDR1 and CDR2 from the germline V gene are SEHNR and FQNEAQ (reference sequence). The V end lost 5 bases, the J end lost 6 bases, and 13 bases lay between the germline ends. The CDR3 here is CASSLREGSEAFF. CDR3 nucleotide sequence: TGTGCCAGCAGCCTCAGGGAGGGTTCTGAAGCTTTCTTT.

The chain carries TRBV7-6 and TRBJ2-7; TRBD1 is a possible D gene (6 bases). V was clipped by 3 bases and J by 4 bases, with 16 bases between them. This CDR3 comprises 15 residues. Germline CDR1 SGHVS, CDR2 FNYEAQ. The CDR3, as DNA: TGTGCCAGCAGCTTGACCCAAGAGGGACAATACGAGCAGTACTTC. Translated: CASSLTQEGQYEQYF.

The chain has TRBV6-1 and TRBJ1-5; the match to TRBD1 covers 10 bases. Germline V gene sequence: CDR1 MNHNS, CDR2 SASEGT. Trimming cost V 11 bases and J 2 bases; bases outside gene matches: 6. The CDR3 has 14 residues. CDR3 residues: CALETGGGNQPQHF. The CDR3 coding sequence is TGTGCCTTAGAGACAGGGGGCGGCAATCAGCCCCAGCATTTT.

The V call is TRBV19, the J call TRBJ2-1; tentatively, D is TRBD1 (5 bases). The length of the CDR3 is 14 residues. Deletions cut 9 bases from V and 0 bases from J, with 12 bases between. Germline V gene lookup returns CDR1 LNHDA and CDR2 SQIVND (reference sequence). DNA of the CDR3: TGTGCCAGCGGAACAGGTAACTCCTACAATGAGCAGTTCTTC. Its protein product is CASGTGNSYNEQFF. Complete variable domain (other parts from reference TRBV19 and TRBJ2-1): DGGITQSPKYLFRKEGQNVTLSCEQNLNHDAMYWYRQDPGQGLRLIYYSQIVNDFQKGDIAEGYSVSREKKESFPLTVTSAQKNPTAFYLCASGTGNSYNEQFFGPGTRLTVL.

V gene TRBV2 combines with J gene TRBJ2-2; 8 bases match TRBD2. Germline CDR1 is SNHLY and CDR2 is FYNNEI. CDR3 length equals 13 residues. V shed 7 bases, J shed 7 bases, and the junction held 5 bases outside the gene matches. DNA of the CDR3: TGTGCCAGCATGGAGCGGGAGTTCGGGGAGCTGTTTTTT. It yields the protein CASMEREFGELFF.

Only one count was recorded for this clone. The chain joins TRBV28 to TRBJ1-5; no firm D call. V lost 5 bases and J 0 bases, leaving 8 bases between the germline ends. CDR3 length: 14 residues. Germline V gene data show CDR1 as MDHEN and CDR2 as SYDVKM. CDR3 DNA sequence: TGTGCCAGCAGTCAATATTATAGCAATCAGCCCCAGCATTTT. Translating it yields CASSQYYSNQPQHF.

The rearrangement joins TRBV14 to TRBJ2-1; 9 positions agree with TRBD1. V trimming: 2 bases; J trimming: 1 base; junction bases outside the gene matches: 3. Germline CDR1 is SGHDN and CDR2 is FVKESK. The CDR3 runs to 16 residues. CDR3 in DNA: TGTGCCAGCAGCCAAAGGACAGGGGATTCCTACAATGAGCAGTTCTTC. Translation: CASSQRTGDSYNEQFF.

The chain links TRBV7-9 to TRBJ2-3; D possibly corresponds to TRBD2 (5 bases). V was clipped by 5 bases and J by 1 base, with 7 bases between them. The CDR3 spans 13 residues. The germline V gene encodes CDR1 SEHNR and CDR2 FQNEAQ (reference sequence). Written as DNA, the CDR3 is TGTGCCAGCAGCCCAGCGGGCACAGATACGCAGTATTTT. Protein: CASSPAGTDTQYF.

The chain uses TRBV6-6 and TRBJ1-3, with D possibly TRBD1 on 6 matching bases. The germline V gene encodes CDR1 MNHNY and CDR2 SVGAGI (reference sequence). V shed 7 bases and J shed 2 bases, with 15 bases lying between them. The CDR3 runs 15 residues. CDR3 residues: CASKTGSWAGNTIYF. CDR3 in DNA: TGTGCCAGCAAAACAGGGAGCTGGGCTGGAAACACCATATATTTT.

This clone has just a few counts. This chain links TRBV4-1 with TRBJ2-2, with 8 bases identical to TRBD2. Per the germline V gene, CDR1 is MGHRA and CDR2 is YSYEKL. This CDR3 has 18 residues. Trimming removed 2 bases from V and 0 bases from J; junction bases left unmatched: 8. The CDR3 DNA follows: TGCGCCAGCAGCCAACACCACTTAGCGGGACCGAACACCGGGGAGCTGTTTTTT. Amino acid sequence: CASSQHHLAGPNTGELFF.

The CDR3 is CASSRTGQGAGDYGYTF. The CDR3 bases are TGTGCCAGCAGCCGGACGGGACAGGGGGCTGGAGACTATGGCTACACCTTC. The rearrangement joins TRBV14 to TRBJ1-2, with 12 bases fitting TRBD1. Germline V gene lookup returns CDR1 SGHDN and CDR2 FVKESK. With V trimmed by 4 bases and J by 3 bases, 9 bases remained unmatched. This CDR3 spans 17 amino acids. Looking up the rest from reference TRBV14 and TRBJ1-2 gives the full variable domain: EAGVTQFPSHSVIEKGQTVTLRCDPISGHDNLYWYRRVMGKEIKFLLHFVKESKQDESGMPNNRFLAERTGGTYSTLKVQPAELEDSGVYFCASSRTGQGAGDYGYTFGSGTRLTVV.

This clone was seen once. This chain links TRBV7-8 with TRBJ2-7, with 13 bases matching TRBD2. Germline V CDR1 and CDR2: SGHVS, FQNEAQ. The J segment lost 7 bases and the V segment lost 5 bases, leaving 11 bases of the junction unmatched. This CDR3 is built from 16 residues. The CDR3 is CASSPGTSGDIGEQYF. In DNA, the CDR3 is TGTGCCAGCAGCCCAGGGACTAGCGGGGATATTGGGGAGCAGTACTTC.

J is TRBJ2-3 and V is TRBV28; the match to TRBD2 covers 8 bases. The trim removed 7 bases at V and 5 bases at J, leaving 8 bases unmatched. CDR3 length: 14 residues. Germline V gene lookup returns CDR1 MDHEN and CDR2 SYDVKM. DNA for the CDR3: TGTGCCAGCAATCCCGCGGGAGGAGGAGATACGCAGTATTTT. It yields the protein CASNPAGGGDTQYF.

This chain connects TRBV7-9 to TRBJ1-2, with no clear D. V was cut by 10 bases and J by 3 bases, with 24 bases left in between. Germline V gene sequence: CDR1 SEHNR, CDR2 FQNEAQ (reference sequence). The CDR3 runs to 16 residues. This CDR3 reads CATEFIQAQADYGYTF. The CDR3 region has the DNA TGTGCCACCGAATTCATCCAGGCCCAGGCGGACTATGGCTACACCTTC.

The V gene is TRBV7-7, the J gene TRBJ2-5; TRBD1 matches at 7 bases. This CDR3 region has 15 residues. CDR1 and CDR2 (germline): SSHAT, FNYEAQ (reference sequence). The J segment lost 2 bases and the V segment lost 3 bases, leaving 6 bases of the junction unmatched. This chain's CDR3 is CASSFSQGRQETQYF. The DNA for the CDR3 is TGTGCCAGCAGCTTCTCACAGGGGAGACAAGAGACCCAGTACTTC. The entire variable domain, with the rest obtained from reference TRBV7-7 and TRBJ2-5, is as follows: GAGVSQSPRYKVTKRGQDVTLRCDPISSHATLYWYQQALGQGPEFLTYFNYEAQPDKSGLPSDRFSAERPEGSISTLTIQRTEQRDSAMYRCASSFSQGRQETQYFGPGTRLLVL.

This clone was counted between two and nine times. The rearrangement joins TRBV28 to TRBJ1-2; D call uncertain. Germline V gene sequence: CDR1 MDHEN, CDR2 SYDVKM. V shed 2 bases and J shed 7 bases, with 11 bases lying between them. The CDR3 length is 13 residues. DNA for the CDR3: TGTGCCAGCAGTTTAGTGCCAGATTCTGGCTACACCTTC. It encodes CASSLVPDSGYTF.

This chain links TRBV9 with TRBJ2-5; 14 nucleotides align to TRBD2. Looked up from germline, CDR1 is SGDLS and CDR2 is YYNGEE. Trimming took 2 bases from V and 5 from J; bases not matched to a gene: 5. The CDR3 runs 16 residues. The chain's CDR3 is CASSVGLAGDAETQYF. The CDR3 bases are TGTGCCAGCAGCGTGGGACTAGCGGGAGATGCGGAGACCCAGTACTTC.

This clone came up a few times. J is TRBJ2-1 and V is TRBV5-1; 13 bases agree with TRBD2. Germline V gives CDR1 SGHRS, CDR2 YFSETQ. V was pared by 4 bases and J by 8 bases, with 6 bases of the junction left unmatched. The CDR3 has 15 residues. CDR3 region: CASSPGTSGIYEQFF. CDR3 coding DNA: TGCGCCAGCAGCCCCGGGACTAGCGGGATCTATGAGCAGTTCTTC.

This chain connects TRBV28 to TRBJ2-4; TRBD2 matches 7 bases. V lost 6 bases to trimming and J lost 3 bases; unmatched junction nucleotides: 14. This CDR3 comprises 17 residues. Germline V CDR1 and CDR2: MDHEN, SYDVKM. Here the CDR3 DNA reads TGTGCCAGCAGCCTCGCTGGGGACTATACATACAAAAACATTCAGTACTTC. Translated, it gives CASSLAGDYTYKNIQYF. The whole variable domain, filled in from reference TRBV28 and TRBJ2-4, reads DVKVTQSSRYLVKRTGEKVFLECVQDMDHENMFWYRQDPGLGLRLIYFSYDVKMKEKGDIPEGYSVSREKKERFSLILESASTNQTSMYLCASSLAGDYTYKNIQYFGAGTRLSVL.

The chain uses TRBV28 and TRBJ2-2; tentatively, D is TRBD1 or TRBD2 (6 bases each). The CDR3 contains 18 residues. V was clipped by 4 bases and J by 4 bases, with 22 bases between them. Per the germline V gene, CDR1 is MDHEN and CDR2 is SYDVKM. Here the CDR3 reads CASSWGTLRGSGTGELFF. CDR3 coding DNA: TGTGCCAGCAGTTGGGGAACCCTCAGGGGTAGCGGCACCGGGGAGCTGTTTTTT.

This clone was detected a few times. This chain joins TRBV2 and TRBJ1-5; D uncertain. The ends were cut back, 6 bases at V and 5 bases at J, with 14 bases in the middle. The CDR3 is made up of 14 amino acids. Germline V CDR1 and CDR2: SNHLY, FYNNEI. CDR3 loop: CASRALWGDQPQHF. CDR3 sequence (DNA): TGTGCCAGCAGAGCCTTGTGGGGTGATCAGCCCCAGCATTTT.

This clone was observed a few times. The rearrangement joins TRBV21-1 to TRBJ1-5; the table's D call, TRBD1, was not checked against the DNA. TRBV21-1 is termed a pseudogene. The CDR3 consists of 14 residues. CDR3 in amino acids: CASTPDRGNQPQHF. CDR3 nucleotides: TGTGCCAGCACCCCCGACAGGGGCAATCAGCCCCAGCATTTT.

The rearrangement links TRBV10-1 to TRBJ2-1; D perhaps matches TRBD1 (6 bases). CDR1 and CDR2 from the germline V gene are WNHNN and SYGVQD (reference sequence). CDR3 length equals 14 residues. V was clipped by 1 base and J by 10 bases, with 14 bases between them. In DNA form, the CDR3 reads TGCGCCAGCAGTGAGTGTGGACAGTCAACAGAGCAGTTCTTC. It specifies CASSECGQSTEQFF.

J is TRBJ1-3 and V is TRBV27, with no clear D. CDR3 length: 14 amino acids. The ends were cut back, 0 bases at V and 4 bases at J, with 7 bases in the middle. Germline V gene sequence: CDR1 MNHEY, CDR2 SMNVEV (reference sequence). The CDR3 reads CASSLSRVGNTIYF. CDR3 sequence (DNA): TGTGCCAGCAGTTTATCGCGTGTGGGAAACACCATATATTTT.

The rearrangement uses TRBV7-9 and TRBJ1-5; D gene ambiguous. Trimming stripped 1 base from V and 5 bases from J, with 9 bases between. CDR1 SEHNR and CDR2 FQNEAQ come from the germline V gene (reference sequence). The CDR3 runs to 14 residues. The CDR3 bases are TGTGCCAGCAGCTTAGTTGGTGGGGATCAGCCCCAGCATTTT. Residues: CASSLVGGDQPQHF.

V gene TRBV21-1 combines with J gene TRBJ2-3; the table names TRBD1, a call not compared with the DNA. TRBV21-1 is given as a pseudogene. The CDR3 totals 17 residues. The CDR3 nucleotides are TGTGCCAGCAGCTTCCGGGACAACCTAAATAGCACAGATACGCAGTATTTT. It translates to CASSFRDNLNSTDTQYF.